Listed below are T cell receptor beta chains from one sample, sequenced in a study of technical replicates of blood from a handful of donors. Data came from immunoSEQ multiplex PCR; TCRdb stores just in-frame clones and leaves some out. The sample yields some 78,000 clones, approximately 95% seen once. Input material: T cells isolated from PBMCs. These receptors were obtained from a human donor in good health. Each CDR3 is given with its conserved first and last residue. Each record gives: V gene, D gene, J gene, clone size, CDR3 protein, CDR3 DNA. D genes are given only for firm matches. A row's size may be missing; if present it is once, few, many or a size class.

v_call: TRBV28
d_call: .
j_call: TRBJ1-5
clone_size: .
cdr3_aa: CASSLVIGRSSNQPQHF
cdr3_nt: TGTGCCAGCAGTTTGGTTATTGGCAGATCTAGCAATCAGCCCCAGCATTTT

v_call: TRBV27
d_call: .
j_call: TRBJ2-2
clone_size: .
cdr3_aa: CASSFGTFTGELFF
cdr3_nt: TGTGCCAGCAGTTTTGGCACCTTCACCGGGGAGCTGTTTTTT

v_call: TRBV28
d_call: TRBD2
j_call: TRBJ2-7
clone_size: .
cdr3_aa: CASSIWTSGRAYEQYF
cdr3_nt: TGTGCCAGCAGTATTTGGACTAGCGGGAGGGCCTACGAGCAGTACTTC

v_call: TRBV27
d_call: .
j_call: TRBJ2-1
clone_size: .
cdr3_aa: CASSFGSSYNEQFF
cdr3_nt: TGTGCCAGCAGTTTTGGGAGCTCCTACAATGAGCAGTTCTTC

v_call: TRBV4-1
d_call: .
j_call: TRBJ1-2
clone_size: .
cdr3_aa: CASSHEAFAGVATDGYTF
cdr3_nt: TGCGCCAGCAGCCACGAGGCATTTGCCGGGGTAGCAACAGATGGCTACACCTTC

v_call: TRBV19
d_call: .
j_call: TRBJ1-4
clone_size: .
cdr3_aa: CASSERGADEKLFF
cdr3_nt: TGTGCCAGTAGTGAGCGGGGGGCGGATGAAAAACTGTTTTTT

v_call: TRBV2
d_call: .
j_call: TRBJ1-5
clone_size: .
cdr3_aa: CASSDETRGWIDQPQHF
cdr3_nt: TGTGCCAGCAGCGACGAAACACGGGGATGGATAGATCAGCCCCAGCATTTT

v_call: TRBV28
d_call: .
j_call: TRBJ1-5
clone_size: .
cdr3_aa: CASSSPLSHSNQPQHF
cdr3_nt: TGTGCCAGCAGTTCTCCCCTCTCACATAGCAACCAGCCCCAGCATTTT

v_call: TRBV7-3
d_call: TRBD2
j_call: TRBJ2-1
clone_size: .
cdr3_aa: CASSLTSGKESEQFF
cdr3_nt: TGTGCCAGCAGCCTGACTAGCGGGAAAGAGAGTGAGCAGTTCTTC

v_call: TRBV28
d_call: TRBD1
j_call: TRBJ1-1
clone_size: .
cdr3_aa: CASSLTGEAGTEAFF
cdr3_nt: TGTGCCAGCAGTTTAACAGGGGAGGCAGGCACTGAAGCTTTCTTT

v_call: TRBV5-6
d_call: .
j_call: TRBJ1-5
clone_size: .
cdr3_aa: CASSLGTVLQPQHF
cdr3_nt: TGTGCCAGCAGCTTGGGGACAGTGCTCCAGCCCCAGCATTTT

v_call: TRBV18
d_call: .
j_call: TRBJ1-3
clone_size: .
cdr3_aa: CASSPPFMAEGNTIYF
cdr3_nt: TGTGCCAGCTCACCACCTTTTATGGCAGAAGGAAACACCATATATTTT

v_call: TRBV5-1
d_call: TRBD1
j_call: TRBJ1-1
clone_size: .
cdr3_aa: CASSSGTGGVLNTEAFF
cdr3_nt: TGCGCCAGCAGCTCTGGGACAGGGGGCGTTCTGAACACTGAAGCTTTCTTT

v_call: TRBV14
d_call: .
j_call: TRBJ2-1
clone_size: .
cdr3_aa: CASSRLDSYNEQFF
cdr3_nt: TGTGCCAGCAGCCGACTGGACAGCTACAATGAGCAGTTCTTC

v_call: TRBV11-2
d_call: .
j_call: TRBJ1-1
clone_size: few
cdr3_aa: CASSILVRTEAFF
cdr3_nt: TGTGCCAGCAGCATACTCGTTCGGACTGAAGCTTTCTTT

v_call: TRBV5-4
d_call: TRBD2
j_call: TRBJ2-3
clone_size: .
cdr3_aa: CASSGRVAGVADTQYF
cdr3_nt: TGTGCCAGCAGCGGCCGGGTAGCGGGAGTTGCAGATACGCAGTATTTT

v_call: TRBV2
d_call: TRBD2
j_call: TRBJ2-1
clone_size: .
cdr3_aa: CASSVGLAEQFF
cdr3_nt: TGTGCCAGCAGTGTGGGACTAGCGGAGCAGTTCTTC

v_call: TRBV30
d_call: TRBD1
j_call: TRBJ2-7
clone_size: .
cdr3_aa: CAWGQGLYEQYF
cdr3_nt: TGTGCCTGGGGACAGGGGCTCTACGAGCAGTACTTC

v_call: TRBV6-5
d_call: .
j_call: TRBJ2-1
clone_size: .
cdr3_aa: CASSTGGYEQFF
cdr3_nt: TGTGCCAGCAGTACAGGTGGGTATGAGCAGTTCTTC

v_call: TRBV25-1
d_call: TRBD1
j_call: TRBJ2-2
clone_size: .
cdr3_aa: CASSDRQGRDTGELFF
cdr3_nt: TGTGCCAGCAGTGACCGACAGGGGCGGGACACCGGGGAGCTGTTTTTT

v_call: TRBV6-5
d_call: .
j_call: TRBJ2-2
clone_size: few
cdr3_aa: CGTSRNTGELFF
cdr3_nt: TGCGGCACTAGCAGGAACACCGGGGAGCTGTTTTTT

v_call: TRBV6-5
d_call: TRBD1
j_call: TRBJ1-1
clone_size: .
cdr3_aa: CASSRTGGTEAFF
cdr3_nt: TGTGCCAGCAGCCGGACAGGGGGCACTGAAGCTTTCTTT

v_call: TRBV7-9
d_call: TRBD1
j_call: TRBJ1-1
clone_size: .
cdr3_aa: CASSSITGGTEAFF
cdr3_nt: TGTGCCAGCAGCTCGATTACAGGGGGGACTGAAGCTTTCTTT

v_call: TRBV5-1
d_call: TRBD2
j_call: TRBJ2-1
clone_size: .
cdr3_aa: CASSLGTSVQNEQFF
cdr3_nt: TGCGCCAGCAGCTTGGGGACTAGCGTGCAAAATGAGCAGTTCTTC

v_call: TRBV10-3
d_call: TRBD1
j_call: TRBJ1-3
clone_size: .
cdr3_aa: CAIRSGDRDAGNTIYF
cdr3_nt: TGTGCCATCAGATCAGGGGACAGGGACGCTGGAAACACCATATATTTT

v_call: TRBV2
d_call: TRBD1
j_call: TRBJ1-6
clone_size: .
cdr3_aa: CASSALQGAGSPLHF
cdr3_nt: TGTGCCAGCAGCGCCCTACAGGGGGCGGGTTCACCCCTCCACTTT

v_call: TRBV19
d_call: TRBD2
j_call: TRBJ2-1
clone_size: .
cdr3_aa: CASSISGRASNEQFF
cdr3_nt: TGTGCCAGTAGTATAAGCGGGAGGGCCTCCAATGAGCAGTTCTTC

v_call: TRBV18
d_call: TRBD1
j_call: TRBJ2-7
clone_size: .
cdr3_aa: CASSPPNRYWGQGVDEQYF
cdr3_nt: TGTGCCAGCTCACCACCTAACCGCTATTGGGGACAGGGCGTTGACGAGCAGTACTTC

v_call: TRBV7-6
d_call: .
j_call: TRBJ1-4
clone_size: .
cdr3_aa: CASSLQPGQLNEKLFF
cdr3_nt: TGTGCCAGCAGCTTACAGCCGGGACAACTGAATGAAAAACTGTTTTTT

v_call: TRBV10-2
d_call: .
j_call: TRBJ2-1
clone_size: .
cdr3_aa: CASRMGSDEQFF
cdr3_nt: TGCGCCAGTCGGATGGGGAGCGATGAGCAGTTCTTC

v_call: TRBV7-6
d_call: TRBD1
j_call: TRBJ2-7
clone_size: .
cdr3_aa: CASSQGAGQGARRDYEQYF
cdr3_nt: TGTGCCAGCAGCCAGGGCGCGGGACAGGGGGCGAGACGGGACTACGAGCAGTACTTC

v_call: TRBV5-1
d_call: TRBD1
j_call: TRBJ2-7
clone_size: .
cdr3_aa: CASSLPPGQGSYEQYF
cdr3_nt: TGCGCCAGCAGCTTACCGCCCGGACAGGGCTCCTACGAGCAGTACTTC

v_call: TRBV12-5
d_call: TRBD2
j_call: TRBJ2-1
clone_size: .
cdr3_aa: CASGLVRSGTNSYNEQFF
cdr3_nt: TGTGCTAGTGGTTTGGTACGTAGCGGGACCAACTCCTACAATGAGCAGTTCTTC

v_call: TRBV9
d_call: .
j_call: TRBJ1-1
clone_size: .
cdr3_aa: CASSPTGHRTEAFF
cdr3_nt: TGTGCCAGCAGCCCAACCGGACACCGTACTGAAGCTTTCTTT

v_call: TRBV6-6
d_call: TRBD1
j_call: TRBJ2-1
clone_size: .
cdr3_aa: CASRGQGGNEQFF
cdr3_nt: TGTGCCAGCAGGGGACAGGGCGGCAATGAGCAGTTCTTC

v_call: TRBV5-1
d_call: TRBD2
j_call: TRBJ2-1
clone_size: .
cdr3_aa: CASSLVSGSTNEQFF
cdr3_nt: TGCGCCAGCAGCTTGGTTAGCGGGAGTACCAATGAGCAGTTCTTC

v_call: TRBV6-1
d_call: .
j_call: TRBJ1-2
clone_size: .
cdr3_aa: CASSEASSRYGYTF
cdr3_nt: TGTGCCAGCAGTGAAGCAAGTTCTAGGTATGGCTACACCTTC

v_call: TRBV7-9
d_call: TRBD1
j_call: TRBJ1-5
clone_size: .
cdr3_aa: CASSSGTGGSNQPQHF
cdr3_nt: TGTGCCAGCAGCTCCGGGACAGGGGGCAGCAATCAGCCCCAGCATTTT

v_call: TRBV7-6
d_call: TRBD2
j_call: TRBJ2-1
clone_size: .
cdr3_aa: CASSLAGLAGNNEQFF
cdr3_nt: TGTGCCAGCAGCTTAGCGGGGCTAGCGGGTAACAATGAGCAGTTCTTC

v_call: TRBV25-1
d_call: .
j_call: TRBJ2-7
clone_size: .
cdr3_aa: CASSFGAYEQYF
cdr3_nt: TGTGCCAGCAGCTTCGGGGCCTACGAGCAGTACTTC

v_call: TRBV18
d_call: TRBD2
j_call: TRBJ2-1
clone_size: .
cdr3_aa: CASSIGTSGIDEQFF
cdr3_nt: TGTGCCAGCTCAATCGGAACTAGCGGGATCGATGAGCAGTTCTTC

v_call: TRBV25-1
d_call: TRBD2
j_call: TRBJ2-1
clone_size: .
cdr3_aa: CASSAGGPFDEQFF
cdr3_nt: TGTGCCAGCAGTGCGGGGGGGCCTTTCGATGAGCAGTTCTTC

v_call: TRBV10-3
d_call: TRBD2
j_call: TRBJ2-3
clone_size: .
cdr3_aa: CAIKRTLAASTDTQYF
cdr3_nt: TGTGCCATCAAACGGACTCTAGCGGCAAGCACAGATACGCAGTATTTT

v_call: TRBV28
d_call: TRBD1
j_call: TRBJ1-2
clone_size: .
cdr3_aa: CASSLGQGLVYYGYTF
cdr3_nt: TGTGCCAGCAGTTTGGGACAGGGATTGGTATACTATGGCTACACCTTC

v_call: TRBV4-2
d_call: .
j_call: TRBJ1-5
clone_size: .
cdr3_aa: CASSQGGSGQPQHF
cdr3_nt: TGTGCCAGCAGCCAAGGGGGTTCGGGACAGCCCCAGCATTTT

v_call: TRBV4-1
d_call: .
j_call: TRBJ1-2
clone_size: .
cdr3_aa: CASSLILRRSTNYGYTF
cdr3_nt: TGCGCCAGCAGCCTAATCTTACGTCGCAGTACTAACTATGGCTACACCTTC

v_call: TRBV27
d_call: TRBD2
j_call: TRBJ2-7
clone_size: .
cdr3_aa: CASGLSSGSWYEQYF
cdr3_nt: TGTGCCAGCGGATTATCTAGCGGGAGTTGGTACGAGCAGTACTTC